This TCR beta chain was recovered during a study of CD8+ T cells in alopecia areata. The treatment here: oral pan-JAK inhibitor, 5-10 mg twice daily. Whole-study findings and limits: Sharing of TCR sequences between patients (possibly for HLA-related reasons) was less clear than in mice. Tofacitinib delivered significant drops in scalp clonality and in expanded CD8+ clones among the top 100. Sequencing of scalp tissue also captures the resident alphabeta T cells of normal skin.

Extraction and reverse transcription of RNA yielded cDNA as the sequencing template. Sequenced by immunoSEQ multiplex PCR; TCRdb stores in-frame clones only, minus some. The data show about 280,000 clones, with roughly 50% seen just once and under 2% held by the top ten. About this clone: Its antigen is currently unknown.

This CDR3 contains 14 residues. Germline lookup yields CDR1 SGHTA and CDR2 FQGTGA. Trimming took off 1 base at V and 7 bases at J, with 13 bases between the two ends. V and J are TRBV7-3 and TRBJ2-5; D gene uncertain. This clonotype originated in a human donor with alopecia areata. The starting material was CD4+ T cells sorted from blood, obtained at week 24, from a patient treated with tofacitinib. CDR3 region: CASSLNGQTGTQYF. The CDR3 nucleotides are TGTGCCAGCAGCTTAAATGGGCAGACGGGGACCCAGTACTTC.